Described below is a single T cell receptor beta chain sequence and its context. The antigen is undetermined. The data originate from a study of T cell responses to AZD1222 COVID-19 vaccine. Study-wide findings and caveats: Two AZD1222 administrations were followed by greater Spike-specific TCR breadth and depth.

The protocol was immunoSEQ multiplex PCR, while the TCRdb copy is restricted to in-frame clones and leaves out a portion. The top ten hold around 1% of the sample, which has 150,000 to 250,000 clones, approximately 93% seen once. V lost 3 bases and J 4 bases, leaving 7 bases between the germline ends. Germline values: CDR1 SNHLY, CDR2 FYNNEI. The CDR3 totals 12 residues. J is TRBJ2-7 and V is TRBV2, with D perhaps TRBD1 (6 bases). This sample comprised peripheral blood, obtained 28 days after the second AZD1222 dose. This receptor was taken from an adult who received the AZD1222 COVID-19 vaccine. The DNA of the CDR3 is TGTGCCAGCAGTGACAGGGGATACGAGCAGTACTTC. It translates to CASSDRGYEQYF.